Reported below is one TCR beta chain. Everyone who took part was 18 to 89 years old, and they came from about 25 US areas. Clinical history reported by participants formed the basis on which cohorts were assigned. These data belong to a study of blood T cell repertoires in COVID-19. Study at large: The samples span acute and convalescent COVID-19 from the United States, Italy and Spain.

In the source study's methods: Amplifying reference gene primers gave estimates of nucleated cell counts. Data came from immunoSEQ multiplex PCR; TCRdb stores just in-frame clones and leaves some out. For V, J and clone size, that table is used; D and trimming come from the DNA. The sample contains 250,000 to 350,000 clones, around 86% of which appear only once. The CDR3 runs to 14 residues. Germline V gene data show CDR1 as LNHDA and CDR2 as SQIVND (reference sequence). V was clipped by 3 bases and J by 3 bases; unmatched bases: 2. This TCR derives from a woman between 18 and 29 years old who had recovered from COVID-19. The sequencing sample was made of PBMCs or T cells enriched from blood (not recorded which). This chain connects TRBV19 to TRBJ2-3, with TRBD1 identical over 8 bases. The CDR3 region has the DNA TGTGCCAGTAGTATGGACAGGGCGACAGATACGCAGTATTTT. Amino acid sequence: CASSMDRATDTQYF.